The rows below give T cell receptor beta chains drawn from one sample of a study of blood T cell repertoires in COVID-19. Libraries were prepared by immunoSEQ multiplex PCR; TCRdb keeps only in-frame clonotypes and omits some of them. The repertoire holds more than 200,000 clones, around four fifths seen once, with approximately 7.6% in the top ten. The specimen was peripheral blood. Receptors originate from a woman older than 75 with COVID-19, enrolled during active disease. CDR3s include the opening cysteine and the closing phenylalanine or tryptophan.

j_gene,v_gene,CDR3aa
TRBJ1-4,TRBV7-8,CASSRGGSEKLFF
TRBJ1-1,TRBV3-1/TRBV3-2,CASSFTSGPPMAFF
TRBJ2-1,TRBV7-2,CASSLDLFLKQFF
TRBJ2-1,TRBV18,CASSQGAGAPNEQFF
TRBJ2-1,TRBV3-1/TRBV3-2,CASSQDTGLAGTEQFF
TRBJ1-4,TRBV7-2,CASSLGRQRTNEKLFF
TRBJ2-7,TRBV10-3,CAIRLTSGSSYEQYF
TRBJ1-6,TRBV10-1,CASSRVSESYNSPLHF
TRBJ1-2,TRBV3-1/TRBV3-2,CASSQGRSGYTF
TRBJ1-1,TRBV24-1,CATSDTSNTEAFF
TRBJ2-2,TRBV6-5,CASTHGGELFF
TRBJ1-2,TRBV7-2,CASSLERGHGYTF
TRBJ2-5,TRBV5-1,CASRLEGAKETQYF
TRBJ1-2,TRBV5-4,CASTPGVTANYGYTF
TRBJ1-2,TRBV6-5,CASSYWVHGGGGYTF
TRBJ2-2,TRBV6-2/TRBV6-3,CASSLTSGGPNTGELFF
TRBJ2-7,TRBV27,CASSLEQGYEQYF
TRBJ1-3,TRBV5-1,CASSPDRNTGNTIYF
TRBJ1-1,TRBV25-1,CASSEGGRVNTEAFF
TRBJ2-5,TRBV7-9,CASSLVSGRETQYF
TRBJ2-7,TRBV3-1/TRBV3-2,CASSRQGSYEQYF
TRBJ2-7,TRBV7-9,CASSLGGHAYEQYF
TRBJ1-2,TRBV18,CASSPSTDPNYGYTF
TRBJ2-5,TRBV4-3,CASSRTVYQETQYF
TRBJ2-7,TRBV5-1,CASSLDRVAEQYF
TRBJ1-1,TRBV6-5,CASSLGGEAFF
TRBJ2-6,TRBV3-1/TRBV3-2,CASSHPGLVYRSGANVLTF
TRBJ2-5,TRBV11-3,CASSYGGALETQYF
TRBJ2-3,TRBV4-1,CASSQALLAGGTTDTQYF
TRBJ2-5,TRBV9,CASSAGHLYQETQYF